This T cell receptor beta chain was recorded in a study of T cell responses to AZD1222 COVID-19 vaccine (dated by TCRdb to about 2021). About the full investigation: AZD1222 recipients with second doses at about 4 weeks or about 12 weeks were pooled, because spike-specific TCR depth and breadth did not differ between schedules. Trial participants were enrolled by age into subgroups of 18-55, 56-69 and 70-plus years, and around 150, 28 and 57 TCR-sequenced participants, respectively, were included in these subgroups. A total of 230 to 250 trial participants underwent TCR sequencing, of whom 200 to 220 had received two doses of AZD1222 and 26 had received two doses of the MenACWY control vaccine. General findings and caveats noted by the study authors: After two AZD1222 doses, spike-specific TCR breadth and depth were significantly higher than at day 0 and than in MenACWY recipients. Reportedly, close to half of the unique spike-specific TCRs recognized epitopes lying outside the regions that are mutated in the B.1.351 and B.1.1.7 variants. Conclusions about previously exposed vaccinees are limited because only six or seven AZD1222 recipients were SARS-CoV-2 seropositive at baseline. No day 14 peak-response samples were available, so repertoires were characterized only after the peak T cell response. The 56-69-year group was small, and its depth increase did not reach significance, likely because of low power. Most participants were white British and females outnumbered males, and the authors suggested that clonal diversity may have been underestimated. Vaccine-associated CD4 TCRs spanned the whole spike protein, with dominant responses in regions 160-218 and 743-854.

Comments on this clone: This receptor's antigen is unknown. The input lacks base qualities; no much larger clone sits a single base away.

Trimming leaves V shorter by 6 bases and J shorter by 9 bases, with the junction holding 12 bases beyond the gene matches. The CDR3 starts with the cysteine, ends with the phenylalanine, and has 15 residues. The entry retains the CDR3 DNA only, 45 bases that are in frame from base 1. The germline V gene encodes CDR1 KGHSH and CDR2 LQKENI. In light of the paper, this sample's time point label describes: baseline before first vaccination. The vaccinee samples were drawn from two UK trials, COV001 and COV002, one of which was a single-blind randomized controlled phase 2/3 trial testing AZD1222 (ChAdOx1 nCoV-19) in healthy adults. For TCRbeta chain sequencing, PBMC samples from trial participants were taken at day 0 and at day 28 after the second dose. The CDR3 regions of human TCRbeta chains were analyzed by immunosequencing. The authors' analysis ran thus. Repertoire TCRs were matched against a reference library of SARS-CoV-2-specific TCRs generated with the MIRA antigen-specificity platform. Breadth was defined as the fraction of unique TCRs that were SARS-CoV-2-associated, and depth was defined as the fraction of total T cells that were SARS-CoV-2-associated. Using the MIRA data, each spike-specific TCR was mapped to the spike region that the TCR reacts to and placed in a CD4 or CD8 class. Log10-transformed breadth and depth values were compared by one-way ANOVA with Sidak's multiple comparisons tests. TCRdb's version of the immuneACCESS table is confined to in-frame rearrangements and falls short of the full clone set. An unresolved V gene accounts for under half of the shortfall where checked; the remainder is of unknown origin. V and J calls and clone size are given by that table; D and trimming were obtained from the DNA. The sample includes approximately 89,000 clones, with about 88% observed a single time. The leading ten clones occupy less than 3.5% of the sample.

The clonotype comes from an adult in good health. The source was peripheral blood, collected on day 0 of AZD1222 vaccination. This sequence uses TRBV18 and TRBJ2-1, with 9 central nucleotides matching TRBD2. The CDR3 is CASSLPGLAGGEQFF. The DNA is TGTGCCAGCTCCCTCCCGGGACTAGCAGGTGGTGAGCAGTTCTTC. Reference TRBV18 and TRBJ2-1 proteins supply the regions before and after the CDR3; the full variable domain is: NAGVMQNPRHLVRRRGQEARLRCSPMKGHSHVYWYRQLPEEGLKFMVYLQKENIIDESGMPKERFSAEFPKEGPSILRIQQVVRGDSAAYFCASSLPGLAGGEQFFGPGTRLTVL.